This is a list of T cell receptor beta chains from one sample in a study of post-analysis software for immune sequencing data. TCRdb re-called the PCR reads with MiXCR, one entry per CDR3 protein. The sample has approximately 660,000 distinct CDR3 sequences, roughly three fifths seen once. The sequencing sample was made of blood. The origin of the receptors is a girl between 2 and 10 years old with multiple sclerosis. CDR3s include the opening cysteine and the closing phenylalanine or tryptophan. The order of the fields is V gene, clone size, D gene, CDR3 protein. The D gene is left open where the match is weak. Some rows have no size entry. The others give once, few or many, or a class for an expanded clone.

>TRBV11-2|-|-
CASSSYTGPNYGYTF
>TRBV11-2|-|-
CASSSGGASGGDEQYF
>TRBV12-3/TRBV12-4|-|-
CASSLKGLAPRSSYEQYF
>TRBV13|few|-
CASSLGGAGTDTQYF
>TRBV4-1|-|TRBD1
CASSQDNRGNIQYF
>TRBV12-3/TRBV12-4|-|-
CASSSPAPVRAFF
>TRBV30|-|-
CAWRRHSTDTQYF
>TRBV6-5|-|-
CASSRPGLGYEQYF
>TRBV29-1|-|TRBD1
CSVLRWDRDTGELFF
>TRBV29-1|few|TRBD1
CSARGVQGDEQYF
>TRBV28|-|-
CASSLPGRSYNEQFF
>TRBV20-1|-|-
CSASTGDNYGYTF
>TRBV20-1|few|-
CSARESGRGQDTQYF
>TRBV27|-|TRBD2
CASSLFPPRAGGSREQFF
>TRBV20-1|-|-
CSALGAVDEKLFF
>TRBV12-3/TRBV12-4|-|-
CASSSSDTGANVLTF
>TRBV12-3/TRBV12-4|many|-
CASSQTSYEQYF
>TRBV20-1|-|-
CSARVFAGGYTF
>TRBV3-1|few|-
CASSPLATSYNEQFF
>TRBV12-3/TRBV12-4|-|TRBD1
CASSPSGQGRDTQYF
>TRBV11-2|-|TRBD1
CASSSGTDTDTQYF
>TRBV5-1|-|-
CASSSVSRNYEQYF
>TRBV12-3/TRBV12-4|-|TRBD2
CASSRIGGRATDTQYF
>TRBV7-2|few|TRBD2
CASSFMAGTSGNNEQFF
>TRBV6-5|-|-
CASSFSTNTEAFF
>TRBV7-2|few|-
CASSLGGLQNTEAFF
>TRBV10-3|few|TRBD1
CAISGQGADTQYF
>TRBV29-1|-|-
CSVVLRGYGYTF
>TRBV5-5|-|TRBD1
CASSLGQGPEQFF
>TRBV12-3/TRBV12-4|-|-
CASSPTGQIDTQYF
>TRBV11-1|-|-
CASSLVAGDTEAFF